These 8 T cell receptor beta chains were sequenced from one sample in a study of vaccination effects on CD4 cells after COVID-19. Before any sequencing was done, the ViraFEST assay used viral peptide pools to expand antigen-specific CD4+ T cells. Having been cultured for less than 12 days, the cells underwent CD4+ T cell isolation. According to the study, vaccine recipients showed no prior SARS-CoV-2 infection and negative nucleocapsid antibodies. The protocol was immunoSEQ multiplex PCR, while the TCRdb copy is restricted to in-frame clones and leaves out a portion. The sample lists 30,000 to 35,000 clones; around three quarters were seen once. Their antigens remain unidentified. The source material was CD4+ T cells from PBMCs cultured with HCoV-OC43 spike peptides, sampled before COVID-19 vaccination. The subset here: HCoV-OC43 spike overlapping peptide pool stimulation. These receptors were taken from a human donor who received a COVID-19 vaccine.

The rearrangement uses TRBV5-1 and TRBJ2-4, with 12 bases fitting TRBD2. Germline lookup yields CDR1 SGHRS and CDR2 YFSETQ. V trimming: 0 bases; J trimming: 15 bases; junction bases outside the gene matches: 4. This CDR3 is 13 amino acids long. The CDR3 DNA follows: TGCGCCAGCAGCTTGGTGGCTAGCGGGAGGGGGTACTTC. It encodes CASSLVASGRGYF.

The chain recombines TRBV2 with TRBJ2-3; D is unresolved. V shed 3 bases and J shed 4 bases, with 8 bases lying between them. The V gene's germline CDR1 is SNHLY and CDR2 FYNNEI. The CDR3 runs to 13 residues. In DNA form, the CDR3 reads TGTGCCAGCAGTGAGTTGGACGCAGATACGCAGTATTTT. This encodes CASSELDADTQYF.

The chain links TRBV2 to TRBJ1-4; 7 nucleotides align to TRBD1. The ends lost 4 bases at V and 0 bases at J; junction bases unmatched: 5. Germline loops: CDR1 SNHLY, CDR2 FYNNEI. CDR3 length: 16 residues. CDR3 coding DNA: TGTGCCAGCAGTGTGTGGACAGGAGCAACTAATGAAAAACTGTTTTTT. The encoded protein is CASSVWTGATNEKLFF.

This clone has only a few counts. The chain carries TRBV28 and TRBJ2-1, with D possibly TRBD2 on 6 matching bases. The CDR3 contains 17 residues. The V end lost 7 bases, the J end lost 7 bases, and 26 bases lay between the germline ends. Germline V gives CDR1 MDHEN, CDR2 SYDVKM. The CDR3 coding sequence is TGTGCCAGCATCGTAGCCGGACTGGGGGGTCCGAGGAATGAGCAGTTCTTC. It specifies CASIVAGLGGPRNEQFF.

The chain carries TRBV4-1 and TRBJ2-7, with D possibly TRBD2 on 5 matching bases. The CDR3 loop spans 15 amino acids. Per germline, CDR1 MGHRA and CDR2 YSYEKL. Trimming removed 0 bases from V and 4 bases from J, with 13 bases in between. Written as DNA, the CDR3 is TGCGCCAGCAGCCAAGATAACCAGGAGGCGTACGAGCAGTACTTC. Translating gives CASSQDNQEAYEQYF.

This clone was detected once. This rearrangement joins TRBV7-2 to TRBJ2-3; D may be TRBD2 (6 bases). The length of the CDR3 is 13 residues. Trimming removed 3 bases from V and 3 bases from J, with 7 bases in between. Germline V CDR1 and CDR2: SGHTA, FQGNSA. CDR3 in amino acids: CASSFSGTDTQYF. The CDR3 DNA reads as TGTGCCAGCAGCTTTAGCGGAACAGATACGCAGTATTTT.

The CDR3 loop reads CASSPQGEPSGANVLTF. DNA of the CDR3: TGTGCCAGCTCACCACAAGGGGAACCTTCTGGGGCCAACGTCCTGACTTTC. The rearrangement joins TRBV18 to TRBJ2-6, with D maybe TRBD1 (5 bases). Germline lookup yields CDR1 KGHSH and CDR2 LQKENI. Trimming shortened V by 1 base and J by 1 base, and 11 bases separated the two germline ends. The CDR3 is 17 amino acids.

This chain connects TRBV28 to TRBJ1-2, with 9 bases aligning to TRBD1. CDR1 and CDR2 (germline): MDHEN, SYDVKM. V gave up 5 bases and J gave up 8 bases; unmatched junction bases: 9. There are 14 residues in the CDR3. The CDR3 loop reads CASSPRGQGKGYTF. For the CDR3, the DNA is TGTGCCAGCAGTCCTCGGGGACAGGGAAAGGGCTACACCTTC.